Here is one T cell receptor beta chain with its context. This sample was included in a study of blood T cell repertoires in COVID-19. Trimming pared 5 bases from V and 0 bases from J, leaving 8 bases between. CDR3 length: 14 residues. Germline V gene data show CDR1 as MNHEY and CDR2 as SVGAGI. Original processing notes: Quantification of nucleated cells was approximated via reference gene primer amplification. The method was immunoSEQ multiplex PCR; TCRdb's version includes in-frame clones alone and lacks a portion of them. V, J and clone size are those of that table, while D and trimming were read from the DNA. The sample holds approximately 120,000 clones, about 86% seen once.

This clonotype was obtained from a woman in her fifties or sixties who had recovered from COVID-19. The sample consisted of peripheral blood. The chain employs TRBV6-5 and TRBJ2-1, with D uncertain. CDR3 in amino acids: CASSTYYSYNEQFF. The CDR3 DNA reads as TGTGCCAGCAGTACCTACTACTCCTACAATGAGCAGTTCTTC.